One sample yielded the 14 T cell receptor beta chains listed below, sequenced in a study of breast tumors, draining lymph nodes, adjacent tissues. Samples came from axillary lymph nodes draining the breast cancer. TCRdb recomputed calls from the multiplex PCR reads with MiXCR, one row per CDR3 protein. The table has 100,000 or so distinct CDR3 sequences, over 20% seen once. Sequencing was performed on axillary lymph node tissue. The receptor source for this set is a female donor with breast cancer. Some clones in this sample may be carry-over from other donors' samples.

In its sample, this clonotype was seen many times. This chain uses TRBV7-9 with TRBJ2-2; D might be TRBD1 (6 bases). Germline-derived CDR1 and CDR2 are SEHNR and FQNEAQ (reference sequence). Trimming removed 5 bases at V and 11 bases at J, with 12 bases between. This CDR3 is 12 amino acids long. CDR3 in amino acids: CASSPDRIELFF. CDR3 nucleotide sequence: TGTGCCAGCAGCCCAGACAGGATCGAGCTGTTTTTT.

This clonotype has at least ten counts. The J gene is TRBJ1-3, the V gene TRBV5-6; D is unresolved. This CDR3 has 16 residues. Germline loops: CDR1 SGHDT, CDR2 YYEEEE. The V and J ends lost 0 bases and 0 bases respectively, with 10 bases between them. The CDR3 region is CASSLDRRASGNTIYF. The CDR3 DNA sequence: TGTGCCAGCAGCTTGGATCGGCGGGCCTCTGGAAACACCATATATTTT.

This chain links TRBV28 with TRBJ2-7; D ambiguous. The CDR3 is 16 residues long. V lost 2 bases to trimming and J lost 2 bases, with 16 bases between them. The V gene's germline CDR1 is MDHEN and CDR2 SYDVKM. The CDR3 is CASSLPTAGNTYEQYF. The CDR3 DNA sequence: TGTGCCAGCAGTTTACCAACCGCAGGCAATACCTACGAGCAGTACTTC.

This clonotype was counted at least ten times. The V call is TRBV6-6, the J call TRBJ2-7; 12 bases are a match to TRBD2. The germline CDR1 and CDR2 sequences are MNHNY and SVGAGI (reference sequence). The CDR3 has 19 amino acids. Unmatched junction bases numbered 13, after V lost 2 bases and J lost 2 bases. The CDR3 is CASSYRLAGVSDYPYEQYF. DNA for the CDR3: TGTGCCAGCAGTTACCGACTAGCGGGGGTTTCCGATTATCCCTACGAGCAGTACTTC.

This clonotype has only one observation. This may stem from a read error, because a much larger clone lies one nucleotide away. The chain combines TRBV11-3 with TRBJ2-5, with D unclear. The CDR3 is 15 residues long. Germline V gene sequence: CDR1 SGHNT, CDR2 YENEEA. CDR3 coding DNA: TGTGCCAGCAGCTCAACCCGTGACAACCAAGTGACCCAGTACTTC. This encodes CASSSTRDNQVTQYF.

This clonotype showed up just a few times. The chain carries TRBV18 and TRBJ2-5, with 11 bases lining up with TRBD1. The CDR3 spans 15 residues. The V segment lost 3 bases and the J segment 5 bases; nucleotides outside the gene matches: 5. The germline V gene encodes CDR1 KGHSH and CDR2 LQKENI. DNA of the CDR3: TGTGCCAGCTCACCCGGGACAGGGGGATCGGAGACCCAGTACTTC. Residues: CASSPGTGGSETQYF. The whole variable domain, remainder taken from reference TRBV18 and TRBJ2-5, is NAGVMQNPRHLVRRRGQEARLRCSPMKGHSHVYWYRQLPEEGLKFMVYLQKENIIDESGMPKERFSAEFPKEGPSILRIQQVVRGDSAAYFCASSPGTGGSETQYFGPGTRLLVL.

This clonotype was seen at least ten times. The chain couples TRBV5-1 to TRBJ2-5; TRBD1 might be the D (6 bases). The CDR3 extends over 13 amino acids. V was pared by 3 bases and J by 5 bases, with 11 bases between. Germline CDR1 SGHRS, CDR2 YFSETQ. The CDR3 reads CASSSQGMETQYF. CDR3 sequence (DNA): TGCGCCAGCAGCTCACAGGGTATGGAGACCCAGTACTTC. The whole variable domain, filled in from reference TRBV5-1 and TRBJ2-5, reads KAGVTQTPRYLIKTRGQQVTLSCSPISGHRSVSWYQQTPGQGLQFLFEYFSETQRNKGNFPGRFSGRQFSNSRSEMNVSTLELGDSALYLCASSSQGMETQYFGPGTRLLVL.

This clonotype was counted a few times. The chain combines TRBV20-1 with TRBJ2-3; possibly TRBD2 for D (7 bases). The germline V and J ends were trimmed by 0 bases and 6 bases, with 16 bases remaining between them. CDR3 length: 15 residues. Germline CDR1 is DFQATT and CDR2 is SNEGSKA (reference sequence). The CDR3 region is CSARERGGAADTQYF. The DNA of the CDR3 is TGCAGTGCTAGAGAACGTGGGGGGGCGGCGGATACGCAGTATTTT.

The table lists this clonotype with many counts. The V and J genes are TRBV5-1 and TRBJ2-3; TRBD1 matches at 12 bases. The CDR3 covers 17 residues. Looked up from germline, CDR1 is SGHRS and CDR2 is YFSETQ. V was pared by 3 bases and J by 1 base, with 6 bases of the junction left unmatched. CDR3 protein: CASSWRGQGAGTDTQYF. CDR3 sequence (DNA): TGCGCCAGCAGCTGGAGGGGACAGGGGGCTGGCACAGATACGCAGTATTTT.

This clonotype appeared many times. The chain combines TRBV6-5 with TRBJ2-3; D gene unclear. Trimming took off 3 bases at V and 6 bases at J, with 10 bases between the two ends. Germline values: CDR1 MNHEY, CDR2 SVGAGI. The CDR3 contains 13 residues. CDR3 amino acids: CASSYSRLDTQYF. CDR3 nucleotides: TGTGCCAGCAGTTATTCGCGGTTGGATACGCAGTATTTT.

A word on this clonotype: One junction end does not reproduce the germline sequence, and a read error may be involved. The V gene is TRBV11-1, the J gene TRBJ2-3; TRBD1 agrees at 7 bases. From germline, CDR1 is SGHAT and CDR2 FQDESV (reference sequence). The CDR3 extends over 15 amino acids. CDR3 nucleotides: TGTGTCAGCAGCTCATCACAGGGGATTCGAGGTACGCAGTATTTT. Amino acid sequence: CVSSSSQGIRGTQYF. The full variable domain, with the rest looked up from reference TRBV11-1 and TRBJ2-3, is EAEVAQSPRYKITEKSQAVAFWCDPISGHATLYWYRQILGQGPELLVQFQDESVVDDSQLPKDRFSAERLKGVDSTLKIQPAELGDSAMYLCVSSSSQGIRGTQYFGPGTRLTVL.

This clonotype came up a few times. The chain has TRBV28 and TRBJ2-3, with D unclear. The V gene's germline CDR1 is MDHEN and CDR2 SYDVKM. V lost 6 bases to trimming and J lost 2 bases, with 15 bases between them. The CDR3 extends over 15 amino acids. This CDR3 reads CASSSVRVDTDTQYF. CDR3 nucleotide sequence: TGTGCCAGCAGCTCGGTTCGGGTGGACACAGATACGCAGTATTTT.

This chain joins TRBV3-1 and TRBJ1-5; TRBD1 is a possible D gene (6 bases). Germline loops: CDR1 LGHDT, CDR2 YNNKEL (reference sequence). CDR3 length equals 16 residues. The V end was cut by 4 bases, the J end by 9 bases, with 22 bases between. CDR3 sequence reads: CASSREVTGSSLPQHF. CDR3 bases: TGTGCCAGCAGCCGAGAAGTAACAGGGAGCTCCTTGCCCCAGCATTTT.

This clonotype was detected ten times or more. The V call is TRBV20-1, the J call TRBJ2-5; a weak D match, TRBD1 (6 bases). This CDR3 is 12 amino acids long. The germline V gene has CDR1 DFQATT and CDR2 SNEGSKA (reference sequence). The V end was cut by 5 bases, the J end by 0 bases, with 7 bases between. CDR3 protein: CSARTDQETQYF. The CDR3 DNA is TGCAGTGCTCGGACAGACCAAGAGACCCAGTACTTC.